These T cell receptor beta chains were read from a single sample in a study of blood T cell repertoires in COVID-19. Libraries were prepared by immunoSEQ multiplex PCR; TCRdb keeps only in-frame clonotypes and omits some of them. The repertoire holds almost 300,000 clones, with approximately 86% as singletons. The source material was peripheral blood. Every receptor here comes from a man in his 70s with acute or convalescent COVID-19. Each CDR3 is given with its conserved first and last residue. D genes are given only for firm matches. Clone size is not always given. Where it is, it says once, few, many or a class for expanded clones.

v_call: TRBV5-5; clone_size: NA; j_call: TRBJ2-3; cdr3_length: 16; d_call: TRBD2; cdr3_aa: CASSFGGIAGVDTQYF; cdr3_nt: TGTGCCAGCAGCTTTGGTGGGATAGCGGGGGTTGATACGCAGTATTTT
v_call: TRBV19; clone_size: NA; j_call: TRBJ1-2; cdr3_length: 14; d_call: NA; cdr3_aa: CASSIFGRTGGYTF; cdr3_nt: TGTGCCAGTAGTATATTTGGACGGACTGGTGGCTACACCTTC
v_call: TRBV2; clone_size: NA; j_call: TRBJ1-1; cdr3_length: 14; d_call: TRBD1; cdr3_aa: CASSPDRGLTEAFF; cdr3_nt: TGTGCCAGCAGTCCAGACAGGGGGCTGACTGAAGCTTTCTTT
v_call: TRBV5-1; clone_size: once; j_call: TRBJ1-2; cdr3_length: 14; d_call: NA; cdr3_aa: CASSLSRGGDGYTF; cdr3_nt: TGCGCCAGCAGCTTGAGTAGGGGCGGGGATGGCTACACCTTC
v_call: TRBV15; clone_size: NA; j_call: TRBJ2-5; cdr3_length: 17; d_call: NA; cdr3_aa: CATSRDSGVVGGETQYF; cdr3_nt: TGTGCCACCAGCAGAGATTCTGGCGTTGTGGGGGGAGAGACCCAGTACTTC
v_call: TRBV12-3/TRBV12-4; clone_size: NA; j_call: TRBJ1-2; cdr3_length: 11; d_call: NA; cdr3_aa: CASSQAYGYTF; cdr3_nt: TGTGCCAGCAGTCAAGCCTATGGCTACACCTTC
v_call: TRBV5-1; clone_size: NA; j_call: TRBJ2-1; cdr3_length: 15; d_call: TRBD1; cdr3_aa: CASTSGTGGSGEQFF; cdr3_nt: TGCGCCAGCACCTCGGGGACAGGGGGCTCCGGTGAGCAGTTCTTC
v_call: TRBV6-2/TRBV6-3; clone_size: NA; j_call: TRBJ2-5; cdr3_length: 16; d_call: TRBD2; cdr3_aa: CASSSLLADRRETQYF; cdr3_nt: TGTGCCAGCAGTTCCCTCCTAGCGGATCGGAGGGAGACCCAGTACTTC
v_call: TRBV3-1/TRBV3-2; clone_size: NA; j_call: TRBJ1-6; cdr3_length: 14; d_call: NA; cdr3_aa: CASSLGRDNSPLHF; cdr3_nt: TGTGCCAGCAGCCTGGGCAGGGATAATTCACCCCTCCACTTT
v_call: TRBV9; clone_size: NA; j_call: TRBJ2-2; cdr3_length: 16; d_call: TRBD1; cdr3_aa: CASSVRDRFNTGELFF; cdr3_nt: TGTGCCAGCAGCGTTCGGGACAGGTTCAACACCGGGGAGCTGTTTTTT
v_call: TRBV5-6; clone_size: NA; j_call: TRBJ2-2; cdr3_length: 17; d_call: TRBD1; cdr3_aa: CASSLGQGEYLAGELFF; cdr3_nt: TGTGCCAGCAGCTTAGGACAGGGGGAATATCTGGCCGGGGAGCTGTTTTTT
v_call: TRBV27; clone_size: NA; j_call: TRBJ2-7; cdr3_length: 14; d_call: TRBD1; cdr3_aa: CASRAGTGAYEQYF; cdr3_nt: TGTGCCAGCAGGGCAGGGACAGGGGCCTACGAGCAGTACTTC
v_call: TRBV5-1; clone_size: NA; j_call: TRBJ1-1; cdr3_length: 14; d_call: TRBD1; cdr3_aa: CASSWDSQNTEAFF; cdr3_nt: TGCGCCAGCAGCTGGGACAGTCAGAACACTGAAGCTTTCTTT
v_call: TRBV6-1; clone_size: NA; j_call: TRBJ1-2; cdr3_length: 14; d_call: NA; cdr3_aa: CASSEGQSLYGYTF; cdr3_nt: TGTGCCAGCAGTGAAGGGCAATCCCTCTATGGCTACACCTTC
v_call: TRBV3-1/TRBV3-2; clone_size: NA; j_call: TRBJ2-7; cdr3_length: 17; d_call: TRBD2; cdr3_aa: CASSQDYPGLLTYEQYF; cdr3_nt: TGTGCCAGCAGCCAAGATTATCCGGGACTACTAACTTACGAGCAGTACTTC
v_call: TRBV3-1/TRBV3-2; clone_size: NA; j_call: TRBJ2-7; cdr3_length: 17; d_call: TRBD2; cdr3_aa: CASSQASGRTRGYEQYF; cdr3_nt: TGTGCCAGCAGCCAGGCCTCGGGCCGGACTAGGGGCTACGAGCAGTACTTC
v_call: TRBV29-1; clone_size: NA; j_call: TRBJ1-1; cdr3_length: 12; d_call: TRBD1; cdr3_aa: CSVRQGQTEAFF; cdr3_nt: TGCAGCGTTAGACAGGGTCAAACTGAAGCTTTCTTT
v_call: TRBV18; clone_size: NA; j_call: TRBJ2-1; cdr3_length: 14; d_call: NA; cdr3_aa: CASSSQGSYNEQFF; cdr3_nt: TGTGCCAGCTCCTCCCAGGGATCCTACAATGAGCAGTTCTTC
v_call: TRBV5-6; clone_size: NA; j_call: TRBJ2-1; cdr3_length: 15; d_call: TRBD2; cdr3_aa: CASSLNLGLAGEQFF; cdr3_nt: TGTGCCAGCAGCTTGAATCTGGGTCTAGCGGGGGAGCAGTTCTTC
v_call: TRBV2; clone_size: NA; j_call: TRBJ1-4; cdr3_length: 14; d_call: TRBD1; cdr3_aa: CASSGGTGEEKLFF; cdr3_nt: TGTGCCAGCAGTGGAGGGACAGGCGAGGAAAAACTGTTTTTT
v_call: TRBV6-2/TRBV6-3; clone_size: NA; j_call: TRBJ1-2; cdr3_length: 13; d_call: NA; cdr3_aa: CASSDRTHYGYTF; cdr3_nt: TGTGCCAGCAGCGACAGGACGCACTATGGCTACACCTTC
v_call: TRBV19; clone_size: NA; j_call: TRBJ2-7; cdr3_length: 14; d_call: TRBD1; cdr3_aa: CASSQRTGFDEQYF; cdr3_nt: TGTGCCAGTAGTCAACGGACAGGGTTCGACGAGCAGTACTTC
v_call: TRBV30; clone_size: NA; j_call: TRBJ2-7; cdr3_length: 14; d_call: TRBD1; cdr3_aa: CAWSPGGLSYEQYF; cdr3_nt: TGTGCCTGGAGTCCAGGGGGCCTCTCCTACGAGCAGTACTTC
v_call: TRBV14; clone_size: NA; j_call: TRBJ2-2; cdr3_length: 14; d_call: TRBD2; cdr3_aa: CASGGLDYTGELFF; cdr3_nt: TGTGCCAGCGGGGGACTAGATTACACCGGGGAGCTGTTTTTT
v_call: TRBV5-1; clone_size: NA; j_call: TRBJ1-4; cdr3_length: 15; d_call: NA; cdr3_aa: CASSPKGQTNEKLFF; cdr3_nt: TGCGCCAGCAGCCCCAAGGGGCAGACTAATGAAAAACTGTTTTTT
v_call: TRBV6-1; clone_size: NA; j_call: TRBJ1-4; cdr3_length: 16; d_call: TRBD1; cdr3_aa: CASSGGVQGANEKLFF; cdr3_nt: TGTGCCAGCAGTGGAGGCGTCCAGGGGGCTAATGAAAAACTGTTTTTT
v_call: TRBV28; clone_size: NA; j_call: TRBJ2-3; cdr3_length: 13; d_call: NA; cdr3_aa: CASRSQGPDTQYF; cdr3_nt: TGTGCCAGCAGAAGTCAGGGGCCAGATACGCAGTATTTT
v_call: TRBV29-1; clone_size: NA; j_call: TRBJ2-7; cdr3_length: 13; d_call: TRBD1; cdr3_aa: CSVSGTVNYEQYF; cdr3_nt: TGTAGCGTTTCCGGGACAGTGAACTACGAGCAGTACTTC
v_call: TRBV28; clone_size: NA; j_call: TRBJ1-2; cdr3_length: 13; d_call: NA; cdr3_aa: CASSFSQFDGYTF; cdr3_nt: TGTGCCAGCAGTTTCTCCCAGTTTGATGGCTACACCTTC
v_call: TRBV7-2; clone_size: NA; j_call: TRBJ2-7; cdr3_length: 15; d_call: TRBD2; cdr3_aa: CASSLTSGGIYEQYF; cdr3_nt: TGTGCCAGCAGCTTGACTAGCGGGGGAATCTACGAGCAGTACTTC
v_call: TRBV7-9; clone_size: NA; j_call: TRBJ2-7; cdr3_length: 15; d_call: TRBD1; cdr3_aa: CASSLTAGQGYEQYF; cdr3_nt: TGTGCCAGCAGCTTAACGGCGGGACAGGGTTACGAGCAGTACTTC
v_call: TRBV18; clone_size: NA; j_call: TRBJ2-1; cdr3_length: 20; d_call: TRBD2; cdr3_aa: CASSPNTADSGGRPYNEQFF; cdr3_nt: TGTGCCAGCTCACCTAATACAGCAGATAGCGGGGGCCGACCATACAATGAGCAGTTCTTC
v_call: TRBV7-2; clone_size: few; j_call: TRBJ2-7; cdr3_length: 13; d_call: TRBD1; cdr3_aa: CASSPRDRGRQYF; cdr3_nt: TGTGCCAGCAGCCCGAGAGACAGGGGTCGACAGTACTTC
v_call: TRBV9; clone_size: NA; j_call: TRBJ2-5; cdr3_length: 14; d_call: NA; cdr3_aa: CASSAVAEKGTQYF; cdr3_nt: TGTGCCAGCAGCGCCGTAGCGGAGAAGGGGACCCAGTACTTC
v_call: TRBV6-5; clone_size: NA; j_call: TRBJ2-7; cdr3_length: 14; d_call: TRBD1; cdr3_aa: CASTRGTGSGEQYF; cdr3_nt: TGTGCCAGCACCCGGGGGACAGGGTCTGGCGAGCAGTACTTC